These T cell receptor beta chains were read from a single sample in a study of blood T cell repertoires in COVID-19. The repertoire was sequenced with immunoSEQ multiplex PCR; TCRdb's copy has only in-frame clones and lacks some. The table records about 260,000 clones, about nine tenths of them present only once. Sequencing used peripheral blood. The receptors derive from a woman aged 25 to 39 with COVID-19, enrolled during active disease. Both conserved end residues are part of each CDR3. A D gene is named only where the DNA matches it firmly. Size is omitted from some rows. Given values are once, few, many or a class for expanded clones.

TRBJ2-1	TRBD2	TRBV4-1	-	TGCGCCAGCAGCCAAGGGACTAGCGGGACTTATTACAATGAGCAGTTCTTC	CASSQGTSGTYYNEQFF
TRBJ1-5	TRBD1	TRBV15	-	TGTGCCACCAGCAGTTACAGGGGTCAGCCCCAGCATTTT	CATSSYRGQPQHF
TRBJ2-7	-	TRBV4-1	-	TGCGCCAGCAGCCGTCCCCGGGCGGGGGAGCAGTACTTC	CASSRPRAGEQYF
TRBJ2-2	TRBD1	TRBV27	-	TGTGCCAGCAGTTTTTCCAGGGGGATTGGCGGGGAGCTGTTTTTT	CASSFSRGIGGELFF
TRBJ2-3	TRBD2	TRBV12-3/TRBV12-4	-	TGTGCCAGCGGGAGGGTTGGCACAGATACGCAGTATTTT	CASGRVGTDTQYF
TRBJ1-2	-	TRBV4-3	-	TGCGCCAGCAGCCAGGGGCAGGGGCTTAACTATGGCTACACCTTC	CASSQGQGLNYGYTF
TRBJ2-3	TRBD2	TRBV9	-	TGTGCCAGCAGCGTAGAGGGACTAGAGGATACGCAGTATTTT	CASSVEGLEDTQYF
TRBJ2-7	-	TRBV5-1	-	TGCGCCAGCAGCTCCGGGGGGACAGGCTCTCTCTACGAGCAGTACTTC	CASSSGGTGSLYEQYF
TRBJ1-1	-	TRBV30	-	TGTGCCTGGGACAGCTGGTCTACCATGAACACTGAAGCTTTCTTT	CAWDSWSTMNTEAFF
TRBJ2-7	-	TRBV20-1	-	TGCAGTGCTGGCCCCTTGAGGGAACAGTACTTC	CSAGPLREQYF
TRBJ2-2	TRBD2	TRBV18	-	TGTGCCAGCTCAGCGACTAGCGGGAGTAACACCGGGGAGCTGTTTTTT	CASSATSGSNTGELFF
TRBJ2-7	TRBD2	TRBV3-1/TRBV3-2	-	TGTGCCAGCAGCCAAGGGCTAGCGGGAGACGGCTCCTACGAGCAGTACTTC	CASSQGLAGDGSYEQYF
TRBJ1-1	TRBD1	TRBV6-6	-	TGTGCCAGCAGTAGACAGGGGGCTACTGAAGCTTTCTTT	CASSRQGATEAFF
TRBJ2-1	TRBD2	TRBV10-3	-	TGTGCCATCAGTGCGGGACTAGCGGGGGCAAAGAGGGGTTACAATGAGCAGTTCTTC	CAISAGLAGAKRGYNEQFF
TRBJ1-4	-	TRBV4-1	-	TGCGCCAGCAGCCAAACGCCGGGACTTAATGAAAAACTGTTTTTT	CASSQTPGLNEKLFF
TRBJ2-1	TRBD2	TRBV27	-	TGTGCCAGCGGGCGCGGGAGCTCCTACAATGAGCAGTTCTTC	CASGRGSSYNEQFF
TRBJ2-1	-	TRBV9	few	TGTGCCAGCAGCGAGACTAGTTCCTACAATGAGCAGTTCTTC	CASSETSSYNEQFF
TRBJ2-1	TRBD2	TRBV5-4	-	TGTGCCAGCAGCTTAAGCACTAGCGGGAGGGCCCTTGAGCAGTTCTTC	CASSLSTSGRALEQFF
TRBJ2-3	TRBD2	TRBV7-9	once	TGTGCCAGCAGCTTATTATCGGCTAGCGGGAGAGATACGCAGTATTTT	CASSLLSASGRDTQYF
TRBJ2-3	TRBD1	TRBV3-1/TRBV3-2	-	TGTGCCAGCAGCCCGTTCACAGGGGGGACTAGCACAGATACGCAGTATTTT	CASSPFTGGTSTDTQYF
TRBJ2-2	TRBD1	TRBV7-3	-	TGTGCCAGCAGCCGGACAGGGGAGATCGGGGAGCTGTTTTTT	CASSRTGEIGELFF
TRBJ1-4	TRBD1	TRBV2	-	TGTGCCAGCAGTGCCAGACAGGGCGCGAATGAAAAACTGTTTTTT	CASSARQGANEKLFF
TRBJ1-2	-	TRBV19	once	TGTGCCAGTACTCCTGTCTCGTCAGTCCCTAACTATGGCTACACCTTC	CASTPVSSVPNYGYTF
TRBJ2-5	-	TRBV5-4	-	TGTGCCAGCAGCCTAACCCGGACAGAAAAAGAGACCCAGTACTTC	CASSLTRTEKETQYF
TRBJ2-1	-	TRBV6-5	-	TGTGCCAGCAGTTACGGTTTGGGGGGTAGCGGACGTAAGCAGTTCTTC	CASSYGLGGSGRKQFF
TRBJ2-5	-	TRBV27	-	TGTGCCAGCAGGCGCGCCTCTCAAGAGACCCAGTACTTC	CASRRASQETQYF
TRBJ2-1	-	TRBV30	-	TGTGCCTGGAAAGACAAACTGGTTACCTACAATGAGCAGTTCTTC	CAWKDKLVTYNEQFF
TRBJ2-7	TRBD1	TRBV18	-	TGTGCCAGCTCACGGGGGACAGGGGGTTTTGGCGAGCAGTACTTC	CASSRGTGGFGEQYF
TRBJ2-4	-	TRBV28	-	TGTGCCACCTCCACAGGGCGGAACATTCAGTACTTC	CATSTGRNIQYF
TRBJ2-3	-	TRBV2	-	TGTGCCAGCACTAGGACAGGCACAGATACGCAGTATTTT	CASTRTGTDTQYF
TRBJ2-7	TRBD1	TRBV24-1	-	TGTGCCACCAGTGACCCACCACAGGGGCCACCCTTAAGCGAGCAGTACTTC	CATSDPPQGPPLSEQYF
TRBJ2-7	-	TRBV10-2	-	TGCGCCAGCGGAACTCAGGGAAGCTCCTACGAGCAGTACTTC	CASGTQGSSYEQYF
TRBJ1-1	-	TRBV29-1	-	TGCAGCGTTAAAGGGCACCTCATGAACACTGAAGCTTTCTTT	CSVKGHLMNTEAFF
TRBJ1-5	TRBD1	TRBV2	-	TGTGCCAGCAGTTTAGACAGGGCTGGCAATCAGCCCCAGCATTTT	CASSLDRAGNQPQHF
TRBJ2-1	-	TRBV5-1	-	TGCGCCAGCAGCTTGGAGGGGGTCGATGAGCAGTTCTTC	CASSLEGVDEQFF
TRBJ2-7	TRBD2	TRBV9	-	TGTGCCAGCAGCGGAGGGGGTGGGACTAGCGGGAGGTTTGAGCAGTACTTC	CASSGGGGTSGRFEQYF
TRBJ2-1	-	TRBV11-3	few	TGTGCCAGCAGCTTAGAGTGGGGAGGTGAGCAGTTCTTC	CASSLEWGGEQFF
TRBJ2-3	-	TRBV3-1/TRBV3-2	-	TGTGCCAGCATGGAAACTAGTCGAGGGGATACGCAGTATTTT	CASMETSRGDTQYF
TRBJ2-5	TRBD1	TRBV5-1	-	TGCGCCAGCACCCACGAGGGGCAGGGGGCAGGAGAGACCCAGTACTTC	CASTHEGQGAGETQYF
TRBJ1-2	TRBD1	TRBV7-9	-	TGTGCCAGCAGGTCCGGACAGGCGAGCTATGGCTACACCTTC	CASRSGQASYGYTF
TRBJ1-4	-	TRBV4-3	once	TGCGCCAGCAGCCCTAGGGCCCTTAGGGGTGAAAAACTGTTTTTT	CASSPRALRGEKLFF
TRBJ2-6	-	TRBV11-2	-	TGTGCCAGCTCCAACTTCCGCTCTGGGGCCAACGTCCTGACTTTC	CASSNFRSGANVLTF